A selection of T cell receptor beta chains follows, all from one sample in a study of T-cell memory formation after mild COVID-19. TCRdb reprocessed the 5' RACE reads via MiXCR and lists one record per CDR3 protein. This table has approximately 250,000 distinct CDR3 sequences, over 15% appearing once. The sample consisted of PBMCs or a T cell subset sorted from them (not recorded which). Receptors were obtained from a man aged 18 to 35 who had mild COVID-19 (a few samples of this study predate the infection). Cell type and time point are not known. Each CDR3 is given with its conserved first and last residue. Fields, in order: CDR3 protein, CDR3 DNA, V gene, J gene, D gene, clone size. The D gene is left open where the match is weak. Clone size is stated in some rows and not others, as once, few, many or a class when expanded.

cdr3_aa: CASSQDERATDTQYF; cdr3_nt: TGCGCCAGCAGCCAAGACGAGAGAGCAACAGATACGCAGTATTTT; v_call: TRBV4-3; j_call: TRBJ2-3; d_call: .; clone_size: few
cdr3_aa: CATAPYGGITGELF; cdr3_nt: TGTGCCACCGCGCCCTACGGGGGGATCACCGGGGAGCTGTTT; v_call: TRBV24-1; j_call: TRBJ2-2; d_call: TRBD2; clone_size: few
cdr3_aa: CASVRRGNQPQHF; cdr3_nt: TGTGCCAGCGTGAGAAGAGGCAATCAGCCCCAGCATTTT; v_call: TRBV19; j_call: TRBJ1-5; d_call: .; clone_size: few
cdr3_aa: CASSDRGSATDTQYF; cdr3_nt: TGTGCCAGCAGCGACAGGGGGTCGGCCACAGATACGCAGTATTTT; v_call: TRBV12-3/TRBV12-4; j_call: TRBJ2-3; d_call: TRBD1; clone_size: .
cdr3_aa: CASSPKVLYEQYF; cdr3_nt: TGTGCCAGCAGCCCGAAGGTACTCTACGAGCAGTACTTC; v_call: TRBV4-2; j_call: TRBJ2-7; d_call: .; clone_size: .
cdr3_aa: CASRSGTNYGYTF; cdr3_nt: TGTGCCAGCAGATCCGGGACAAACTATGGCTACACCTTC; v_call: TRBV6-5; j_call: TRBJ1-2; d_call: .; clone_size: .
cdr3_aa: CASTGGGGSAEQFF; cdr3_nt: TGTGCCAGCACAGGAGGGGGGGGGTCGGCTGAGCAGTTCTTC; v_call: TRBV6-5; j_call: TRBJ2-1; d_call: .; clone_size: .
cdr3_aa: CASRQGVYNSPLHF; cdr3_nt: TGTGCCAGCAGACAGGGGGTCTATAATTCACCCCTCCACTTT; v_call: TRBV6-5; j_call: TRBJ1-6; d_call: TRBD1; clone_size: .
cdr3_aa: CASRPTTNTEAFF; cdr3_nt: TGCGCCAGCAGACCAACAACGAACACTGAAGCTTTCTTT; v_call: TRBV5-1; j_call: TRBJ1-1; d_call: .; clone_size: .
cdr3_aa: CASTQGENAEAFF; cdr3_nt: TGTGCCAGCACCCAGGGGGAGAACGCTGAAGCTTTCTTT; v_call: TRBV6-2/TRBV6-3; j_call: TRBJ1-1; d_call: TRBD1; clone_size: few
cdr3_aa: CASSRKTPNTEAFF; cdr3_nt: TGTGCCAGCAGCCGAAAGACACCTAACACTGAAGCTTTCTTT; v_call: TRBV6-2/TRBV6-3; j_call: TRBJ1-1; d_call: .; clone_size: .
cdr3_aa: CAWNRNTEAFF; cdr3_nt: TGTGCCTGGAACAGGAACACTGAAGCTTTCTTT; v_call: TRBV30; j_call: TRBJ1-1; d_call: .; clone_size: .
cdr3_aa: CASWASGGIYNEQFF; cdr3_nt: TGTGCCAGCTGGGCTAGCGGGGGAATCTACAATGAGCAGTTCTTC; v_call: TRBV27; j_call: TRBJ2-1; d_call: TRBD2; clone_size: .
cdr3_aa: CASSLEGASSYEQYF; cdr3_nt: TGTGCCAGCAGCTTAGAGGGGGCTAGCTCCTACGAGCAGTACTTC; v_call: TRBV13; j_call: TRBJ2-7; d_call: TRBD1; clone_size: .
cdr3_aa: CASSYVDSNEQFF; cdr3_nt: TGTGCCAGCAGTTACGTGGACAGCAATGAGCAGTTCTTC; v_call: TRBV6-6; j_call: TRBJ2-1; d_call: .; clone_size: few
cdr3_aa: CASSRPGQRLRRDTQYF; cdr3_nt: TGCGCCAGCAGCCGACCGGGACAGAGACTTCGTAGAGATACGCAGTATTTT; v_call: TRBV4-1; j_call: TRBJ2-3; d_call: TRBD1; clone_size: many
cdr3_aa: CASSLYGGNQAQHF; cdr3_nt: TGTGCCAGCAGCTTATACGGGGGGAATCAGGCCCAGCATTTT; v_call: TRBV7-2; j_call: TRBJ1-5; d_call: .; clone_size: .
cdr3_aa: CASSPRQGQTEAFF; cdr3_nt: TGTGCCAGCAGCCCCCGGCAGGGGCAGACTGAAGCTTTCTTT; v_call: TRBV9; j_call: TRBJ1-1; d_call: .; clone_size: .
cdr3_aa: CASSHTSGGPYEQYF; cdr3_nt: TGCGCCAGCAGCCATACTAGCGGGGGACCCTACGAGCAGTACTTC; v_call: TRBV4-3; j_call: TRBJ2-7; d_call: TRBD2; clone_size: .
cdr3_aa: CASSQDRADTDTQYF; cdr3_nt: TGCGCCAGCAGCCAAGATAGGGCAGACACAGATACGCAGTATTTT; v_call: TRBV4-3; j_call: TRBJ2-3; d_call: .; clone_size: few
cdr3_aa: CASSVSGPPGTQYF; cdr3_nt: TGTGCCAGCAGCGTTAGCGGTCCGCCTGGGACCCAGTACTTC; v_call: TRBV9; j_call: TRBJ2-5; d_call: .; clone_size: many
cdr3_aa: CASSFTMDRARYNEQFF; cdr3_nt: TGTGCCAGCAGCTTCACCATGGACAGGGCCCGTTACAATGAGCAGTTCTTC; v_call: TRBV7-2; j_call: TRBJ2-1; d_call: TRBD1; clone_size: .
cdr3_aa: CASRRGGDTEAFF; cdr3_nt: TGTGCCAGCAGGAGGGGCGGGGACACTGAAGCTTTCTTT; v_call: TRBV6-5; j_call: TRBJ1-1; d_call: .; clone_size: few
cdr3_aa: CASSRGSEGSGETQYF; cdr3_nt: TGTGCCAGCAGCAGGGGGTCGGAGGGTAGTGGAGAGACCCAGTACTTC; v_call: TRBV9; j_call: TRBJ2-5; d_call: .; clone_size: .
cdr3_aa: CASSSDVTNYGYTF; cdr3_nt: TGTGCCAGCAGTTCCGACGTAACTAACTATGGCTACACCTTC; v_call: TRBV6-2/TRBV6-3; j_call: TRBJ1-2; d_call: .; clone_size: .
cdr3_aa: CASSFGTSPGEQFF; cdr3_nt: TGTGCCAGCAGCTTCGGGACTAGTCCGGGTGAGCAGTTCTTC; v_call: TRBV13; j_call: TRBJ2-1; d_call: TRBD2; clone_size: .
cdr3_aa: CASSQGRTGANTGELFF; cdr3_nt: TGCGCCAGCAGCCAAGGGAGGACAGGGGCTAACACCGGGGAGCTGTTTTTT; v_call: TRBV4-3; j_call: TRBJ2-2; d_call: TRBD1; clone_size: few
cdr3_aa: CAWSRADTQYF; cdr3_nt: TGTGCCTGGAGTCGTGCAGATACGCAGTATTTT; v_call: TRBV30; j_call: TRBJ2-3; d_call: .; clone_size: .
cdr3_aa: CASSLERTGDIQYF; cdr3_nt: TGCGCCAGCAGCTTGGAGAGGACAGGGGACATTCAGTACTTC; v_call: TRBV5-1; j_call: TRBJ2-4; d_call: TRBD1; clone_size: many
cdr3_aa: CSVELGGKNYGYTF; cdr3_nt: TGCAGCGTTGAGTTGGGGGGCAAGAACTATGGCTACACCTTC; v_call: TRBV29-1; j_call: TRBJ1-2; d_call: .; clone_size: .
cdr3_aa: CAISAEAFF; cdr3_nt: TGTGCCATCAGTGCTGAAGCTTTCTTT; v_call: TRBV10-3; j_call: TRBJ1-1; d_call: .; clone_size: .
cdr3_aa: CASSSSGGAKDTQYF; cdr3_nt: TGTGCCAGCAGTTCAAGCGGGGGGGCCAAGGATACGCAGTATTTT; v_call: TRBV12-3/TRBV12-4; j_call: TRBJ2-3; d_call: TRBD2; clone_size: .
cdr3_aa: CASSLGSSGAYQETQYF; cdr3_nt: TGCGCCAGCAGCTTGGGGAGTAGCGGGGCGTACCAAGAGACCCAGTACTTC; v_call: TRBV5-1; j_call: TRBJ2-5; d_call: TRBD2; clone_size: .
cdr3_aa: CASSFSGGADEQYF; cdr3_nt: TGCGCCAGCAGCTTTAGCGGGGGGGCCGACGAGCAGTACTTC; v_call: TRBV5-1; j_call: TRBJ2-7; d_call: TRBD2; clone_size: .
cdr3_aa: CAISDRFPGEVNSPLHF; cdr3_nt: TGTGCCATCAGTGATCGGTTTCCTGGGGAGGTAAATTCACCCCTCCACTTT; v_call: TRBV10-3; j_call: TRBJ1-6; d_call: .; clone_size: few
cdr3_aa: CASSTALVYGYTF; cdr3_nt: TGTGCCAGCAGTACGGCTCTGGTCTATGGCTACACCTTC; v_call: TRBV6-2/TRBV6-3; j_call: TRBJ1-2; d_call: .; clone_size: few
cdr3_aa: CASSPGGLGGASYNEQFF; cdr3_nt: TGTGCCAGCAGCCCCGGCGGGCTCGGGGGCGCTTCCTACAATGAGCAGTTCTTC; v_call: TRBV5-4; j_call: TRBJ2-1; d_call: .; clone_size: .
cdr3_aa: CASSTRPDGYTF; cdr3_nt: TGTGCCAGTAGTACCAGGCCGGATGGCTACACCTTC; v_call: TRBV19; j_call: TRBJ1-2; d_call: .; clone_size: .
cdr3_aa: CASRSGQGVVSPLHF; cdr3_nt: TGTGCCAGCAGGTCCGGCCAGGGGGTTGTTTCACCCCTCCACTTT; v_call: TRBV6-2/TRBV6-3; j_call: TRBJ1-6; d_call: TRBD1; clone_size: few
cdr3_aa: CSANRDYGETQYF; cdr3_nt: TGCAGTGCCAATAGGGACTACGGAGAGACCCAGTACTTC; v_call: TRBV20-1; j_call: TRBJ2-5; d_call: TRBD2; clone_size: .
cdr3_aa: CASSFGQTSTDTQYF; cdr3_nt: TGTGCCAGCAGTTTCGGACAGACTAGCACAGATACGCAGTATTTT; v_call: TRBV12-3/TRBV12-4; j_call: TRBJ2-3; d_call: .; clone_size: few